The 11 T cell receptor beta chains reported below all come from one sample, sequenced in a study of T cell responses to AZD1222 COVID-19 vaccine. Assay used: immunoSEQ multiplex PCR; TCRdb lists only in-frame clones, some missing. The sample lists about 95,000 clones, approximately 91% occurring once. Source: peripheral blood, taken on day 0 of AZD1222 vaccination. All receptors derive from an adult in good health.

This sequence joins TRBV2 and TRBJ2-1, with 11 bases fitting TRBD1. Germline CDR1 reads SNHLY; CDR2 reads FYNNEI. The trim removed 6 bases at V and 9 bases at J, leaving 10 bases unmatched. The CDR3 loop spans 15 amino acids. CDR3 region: CASSGGGQGAGEQFF. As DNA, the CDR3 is TGTGCCAGCAGCGGGGGCGGACAGGGGGCCGGTGAGCAGTTCTTC. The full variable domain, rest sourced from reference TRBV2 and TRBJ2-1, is EPEVTQTPSHQVTQMGQEVILRCVPISNHLYFYWYRQILGQKVEFLVSFYNNEISEKSEIFDDQFSVERPDGSNFTLKIRSTKLEDSAMYFCASSGGGQGAGEQFFGPGTRLTVL.

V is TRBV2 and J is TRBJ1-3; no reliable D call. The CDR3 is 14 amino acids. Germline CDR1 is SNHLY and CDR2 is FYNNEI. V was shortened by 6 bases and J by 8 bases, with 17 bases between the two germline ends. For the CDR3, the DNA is TGTGCCAGCAGGCCAGAGGGCGGGGTGGACACCATATATTTT. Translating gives CASRPEGGVDTIYF.

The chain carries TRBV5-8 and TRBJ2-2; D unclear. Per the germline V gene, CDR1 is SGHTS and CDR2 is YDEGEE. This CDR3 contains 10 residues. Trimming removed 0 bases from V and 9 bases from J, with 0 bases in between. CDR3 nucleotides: TGTGCCAGCAGCTTGGGGGAGCTGTTTTTT. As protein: CASSLGELFF.

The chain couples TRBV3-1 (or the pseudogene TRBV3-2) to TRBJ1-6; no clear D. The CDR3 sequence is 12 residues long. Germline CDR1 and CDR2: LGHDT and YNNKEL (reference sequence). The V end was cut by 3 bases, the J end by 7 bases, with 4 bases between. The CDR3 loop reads CASSHRNSPLHF. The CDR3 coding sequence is TGTGCCAGCAGCCACAGGAATTCACCCCTCCACTTT.

This CDR3 reads CASSPLLTVSYEQYF. In DNA, the CDR3 is TGTGCCAGCTCACCCCTCTTAACAGTCTCCTACGAGCAGTACTTC. The chain joins TRBV18 to TRBJ2-7; the D is unclear. Trimming cost V 3 bases and J 0 bases, with 12 bases left between them. The CDR3 length is 15 residues. Germline loops: CDR1 KGHSH, CDR2 LQKENI.

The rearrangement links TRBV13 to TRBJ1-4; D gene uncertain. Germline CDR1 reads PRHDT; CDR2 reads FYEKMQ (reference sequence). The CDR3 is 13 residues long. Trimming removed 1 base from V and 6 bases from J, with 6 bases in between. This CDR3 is CASSLEGHEKLFF. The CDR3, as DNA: TGTGCCAGCAGCTTAGAAGGTCATGAAAAACTGTTTTTT.

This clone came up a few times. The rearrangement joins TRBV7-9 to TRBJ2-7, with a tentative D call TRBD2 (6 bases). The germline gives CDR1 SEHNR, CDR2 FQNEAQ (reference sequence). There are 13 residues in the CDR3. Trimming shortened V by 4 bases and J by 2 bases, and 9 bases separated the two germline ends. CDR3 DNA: TGTGCCAGCAGCTCCGGGACTCCCTACGAGCAGTACTTC. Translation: CASSSGTPYEQYF.

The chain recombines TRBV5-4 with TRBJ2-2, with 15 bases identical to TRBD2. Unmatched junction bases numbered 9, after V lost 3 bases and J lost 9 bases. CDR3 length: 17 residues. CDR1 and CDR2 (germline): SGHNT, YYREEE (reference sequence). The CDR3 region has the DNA TGTGCCAGCAGCTGGACTAGCGGGGGGGTAACGATCCGGGAGCTGTTTTTT. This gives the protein CASSWTSGGVTIRELFF.

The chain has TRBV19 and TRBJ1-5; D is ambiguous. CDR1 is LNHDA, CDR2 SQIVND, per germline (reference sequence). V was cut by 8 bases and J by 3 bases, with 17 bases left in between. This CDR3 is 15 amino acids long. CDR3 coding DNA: TGTGCCAGTTCTTATGGGGATAGGGCCAATCAGCCCCAGCATTTT. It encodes CASSYGDRANQPQHF.

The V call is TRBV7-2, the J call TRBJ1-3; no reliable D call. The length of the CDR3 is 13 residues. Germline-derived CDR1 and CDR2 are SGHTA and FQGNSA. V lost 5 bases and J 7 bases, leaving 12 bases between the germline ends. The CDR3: CASSRRLGNTIYF. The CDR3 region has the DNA TGTGCCAGCAGCCGACGCTTGGGGAACACCATATATTTT.

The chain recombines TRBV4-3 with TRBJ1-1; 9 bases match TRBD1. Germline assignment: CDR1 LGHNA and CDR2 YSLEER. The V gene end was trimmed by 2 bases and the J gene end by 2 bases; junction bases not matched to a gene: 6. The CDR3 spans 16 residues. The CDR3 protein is CASSQSAGQGNTEAFF. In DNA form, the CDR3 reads TGCGCCAGCAGCCAATCGGCGGGACAGGGCAACACTGAAGCTTTCTTT.